This T cell receptor beta chain was profiled in a study of T cells and copy number aberrations in small-cell lung cancer. Overall study results and limits: All specimens were formalin-fixed paraffin-embedded tissue, prone to sequencing artifacts.

Points on this clone: Its antigen is as yet unknown.

Measured with immunoSEQ multiplex PCR; TCRdb has only the in-frame clones, and not every one. The data contain 7,500 to 10,000 clones, about three quarters of them singletons. V trimming: 0 bases; J trimming: 9 bases; junction bases outside the gene matches: 8. CDR1 and CDR2 (germline): SEHNR, FQNEAQ (reference sequence). The CDR3 consists of 15 residues. Donors were all either smokers or heavy second-hand smokers. Collected at least 2 cm from the tumor margin, the adjacent lung showed no malignant cells. The source is a man between 60 and 75 years old with small cell lung cancer. Sequenced input: normal tissue next to the tumor. The chain links TRBV7-9 to TRBJ2-1; 7 bases agree with TRBD2. The DNA of the CDR3 is TGTGCCAGCAGCTTAGCGGTGGGAGGGCCTCCTGAGCAGTTCTTC. Protein: CASSLAVGGPPEQFF.